The source of this TCR beta chain is a study of technical replicates of blood from several donors. Sequenced by immunoSEQ multiplex PCR; TCRdb stores in-frame clones only, minus some. The sample records 70,000 to 80,000 clones, roughly 91% being singletons. This CDR3 spans 15 amino acids. The germline V gene encodes CDR1 SGHRS and CDR2 YFSETQ. Deletions cut 6 bases from V and 0 bases from J, with 13 bases between. This chain joins TRBV5-1 and TRBJ2-1; D gene uncertain. This receptor was taken from a human donor in good health. Some clones in this sample may be carry-over from other donors' samples. Sequenced sample: T cells isolated from PBMCs. This CDR3 reads CASTHELSSYNEQFF. CDR3 nucleotide sequence: TGCGCCAGCACCCATGAACTTAGCTCCTACAATGAGCAGTTCTTC.